This T cell receptor beta chain appears in the sequencing data of a study of OX40 agonist ivuxolimab in advanced cancers. As for the study in general: The drug used for patients, ivuxolimab, was an agonistic anti-OX40 (CD134) antibody.

Libraries were prepared by immunoSEQ multiplex PCR; TCRdb keeps only in-frame clonotypes and omits some of them. The repertoire holds roughly 90,000 clones, with around 90% as singletons. Germline lookup yields CDR1 SGHNT and CDR2 YYREEE (reference sequence). The CDR3 length is 14 residues. The ends were cut back, 4 bases at V and 4 bases at J, with 14 bases in the middle. This TCR derives from an adult with an advanced solid tumor such as melanoma, head and neck, liver or kidney cancer. Sequenced material: CD4+ or CD8+ T cells sorted from blood, taken in a trial of the OX40 agonist ivuxolimab. The chain uses TRBV5-4 and TRBJ1-2; tentatively, D is TRBD1 (5 bases). CDR3 bases: TGTGCCAGCAGCCGGGACGGCGGGGGCTATGGCTACACCTTC. Its protein is CASSRDGGGYGYTF.